The 29 T cell receptor beta chains below come from one sample, sequenced in a study of tumor and adjacent non-tumor tissue in lung cancer. A modified ARM-PCR protocol with three rounds of nested PCR amplified TCRbeta. One entry per CDR3 protein, called by TCRdb with MiXCR from the multiplex PCR reads. In the table there are 50,000 or so distinct CDR3 sequences, 74% of which are singletons. This sample's RNA came from whole unsorted tissue. This non-tumor lung sample came from over 3 cm beyond the tumor edge. Sequenced input: distant non-tumor lung tissue. These receptors were collected from a woman aged 60-75 years with non-small cell lung cancer.

The rearrangement links TRBV29-1 to TRBJ1-1; 8 positions match TRBD1. The V and J ends lost 7 bases and 2 bases, in that order; junction bases with no gene match: 12. CDR1 is SQVTM and CDR2 is ANQGSEA in the germline V gene. The CDR3 has 15 residues. The CDR3 sequence: CSANWLGQDNTEAFF. The CDR3 bases are TGCAGCGCCAATTGGTTGGGACAGGATAACACTGAAGCTTTCTTT.

There are many counts of this clonotype. This sequence joins TRBV30 and TRBJ1-2, with D possibly TRBD1 on 6 matching bases. This CDR3 has 13 amino acids. Germline CDR1 is GTSNPN and CDR2 is SVGIG (reference sequence). Trimming cost V 5 bases and J 6 bases, with 16 bases left between them. CDR3 region: CAWWRGFLDGYTF. The CDR3, as DNA: TGTGCCTGGTGGAGGGGGTTTTTGGATGGCTACACCTTC.

Details on this clonotype: At one end, the junction sequence differs from germline, possibly due to a read error. This chain connects TRBV6-2 or TRBV6-3 to TRBJ1-5; no clear D gene. The germline gives CDR1 MNHEY, CDR2 SVGEGT. The CDR3 has 15 residues. The DNA of the CDR3 is TGTGCCAGCAGTTCCGTTTGGAAAGCCAATCAGCCCCAGCTTTTT. Translating gives CASSSVWKANQPQLF.

A word on this clonotype: This may stem from a read error, because a much larger clone lies one nucleotide away. The chain links TRBV12-3 or TRBV12-4 to TRBJ1-2; no clear D. This CDR3 is built from 13 residues. DNA of the CDR3: TGTACCAACAGTATTCCGGGGATGCCGGACTACACCTTC. Residues: CTNSIPGMPDYTF.

As to this clonotype: An end of the junction does not agree with germline; a read error may underlie this. The chain recombines TRBV28 with TRBJ1-1; D gene unclear. CDR3 length equals 15 residues. Germline V gene lookup returns CDR1 MDHEN and CDR2 SYDVKM. The CDR3 sequence is CASSLLPPAYTGAFF. The CDR3 DNA is TGTGCAAGCAGTTTATTGCCTCCTGCCTACACTGGAGCTTTCTTT.

Of note for this clonotype: One end of the junction varies from germline; a read error may be responsible. This chain joins TRBV11-1 and TRBJ2-4; 7 nucleotides line up with TRBD2. The CDR3 has 14 residues. CDR1 is SGHAT, CDR2 FQDESV, per germline (reference sequence). The CDR3 here is CASSLSGGANIHYF. CDR3 bases: TGTGCCAGCAGCTTATCGGGGGGAGCAAACATTCACTACTTC.

Note on this clonotype: The junction and the germline gene differ at one end; a read error may be behind it. The chain combines TRBV29-1 with TRBJ2-1, with 9 bases that match TRBD1. The germline gives CDR1 SQVTM, CDR2 ANQGSEA. This CDR3 is built from 13 residues. The CDR3 protein is CRVKGQGNNEQLF. The CDR3 DNA is TGCAGGGTGAAGGGACAGGGTAACAATGAACAGCTCTTC.

This clonotype was counted ten times or more. A much larger clone lies one base from this, so it may be a read error. Here the CDR3 omits its conserved ending phenylalanine or tryptophan, so a read error is the likely source. V is TRBV4-2 and J is TRBJ1-1, with D perhaps matching TRBD1 (6 bases). This CDR3 comprises 15 residues. Germline loops: CDR1 LGHNA, CDR2 YNFKEQ. V gave up 0 bases and J gave up 4 bases, with 12 bases separating them. CDR3 sequence (DNA): TGTGCCAGCAGCCAAGATGGGGGGCTTGGCACTGAAGCTTTCTCT. Residues: CASSQDGGLGTEAFS.

V is TRBV6-1 and J is TRBJ2-4, with D perhaps assigned TRBD1 or TRBD2 (6 bases each). Germline values: CDR1 MNHNS, CDR2 SASEGT. V was clipped by 2 bases and J by 3 bases, with 20 bases between them. This CDR3 contains 18 residues. The CDR3 loop reads CASSERGWGAVGKNIQYF. CDR3 nucleotide sequence: TGTGCCAGCAGTGAACGGGGATGGGGGGCCGTGGGCAAAAACATTCAGTACTTC.

About this clonotype itself: This may be a read error, as it is one base from a much larger clone. V usage is TRBV20-1 and J usage is TRBJ2-3; 13 bases line up with TRBD2. CDR3 length: 15 residues. The germline V gene encodes CDR1 DFQATT and CDR2 SNEGSKA (reference sequence). The J segment lost 5 bases and the V segment lost 2 bases, leaving 4 bases of the junction unmatched. This CDR3 is CSARSLAGGIDTQYF. CDR3 nucleotides: TGCAGTGCTAGATCACTAGCGGGAGGGATAGATACGCAGTATTTT.

V is TRBV21-1 and J is TRBJ2-4; the table's D call, TRBD1, has no DNA check behind it. TRBV21-1 is annotated as a pseudogene. The CDR3 sequence is 19 residues long. The CDR3 DNA follows: TGTGCCAGCAGCAAAGCCAGCGGGGACAGGGGGGCGAAAGTTAACATTCAGTACTTC. Its protein is CASSKASGDRGAKVNIQYF.

This clonotype was recorded a few times. The chain recombines TRBV7-2 with TRBJ2-3, with D unclear. The CDR3 runs 16 residues. Trimming shortened V by 4 bases and J by 2 bases, and 16 bases separated the two germline ends. The germline V gene has CDR1 SGHTA and CDR2 FQGNSA. CDR3 nucleotides: TGTGCCAGCAGCTCAACGCTAATGATTGTCACAGATACGCAGTATTTT. This sequence encodes CASSSTLMIVTDTQYF.

Regarding this clonotype: A much larger clone lies a single base off, so this may be a read error. The chain links TRBV28 to TRBJ2-1; 7 positions agree with TRBD2. Germline V gives CDR1 MDHEN, CDR2 SYDVKM. The CDR3 is 14 amino acids. The trim removed 10 bases at V and 1 base at J, leaving 7 bases unmatched. The CDR3, as DNA: TGTGCCACCAAGAAGGGAGGGTCCTACAATGAGCAGTTCTTC. Translated, it gives CATKKGGSYNEQFF.

In regard to this clonotype: The conserved closing phenylalanine or tryptophan is absent in this CDR3, likely reflecting a read error. The DNA is omitted, as the CDR3 cannot be located on it reliably, and the CDR3 follows TCRdb's listing. This chain connects TRBV29-1 to TRBJ2-1; the DNA was not used to check the table's D call, TRBD1. With termini counted, the CDR3 has 12 amino acids. CDR1 and CDR2 (germline): SQVTM, ANQGSEA. The CDR3 spells CSVGHRVGEEFL.

The chain links TRBV29-1 to TRBJ1-4, with TRBD1 as a possible D gene (5 bases). With 6 bases removed from V and 5 bases from J, the gap between germline ends came to 13 bases. CDR3 length: 13 residues. CDR1 and CDR2 from the germline V gene are SQVTM and ANQGSEA. CDR3 region: CSVAGFWNEKLFF. The CDR3 coding sequence is TGCAGCGTCGCAGGGTTCTGGAATGAAAAACTGTTTTTT.

Turning to this clonotype: Since the CDR3 does not end with the conserved phenylalanine or tryptophan, this likely comes from a read error. This chain links TRBV6-6 with TRBJ2-2; D is ambiguous. Trimming cost V 7 bases and J 7 bases, with 13 bases left between them. This CDR3 contains 13 residues. Germline lookup yields CDR1 MNHNY and CDR2 SVGAGI (reference sequence). The CDR3 loop reads CASKTSNDGELFS. CDR3 bases: TGTGCCAGCAAAACAAGTAATGACGGGGAGCTGTTTTCT.

This clonotype appeared many times. The chain is built from TRBV4-1 and TRBJ2-7; 7 bases are shared with TRBD1. The V gene's germline CDR1 is MGHRA and CDR2 YSYEKL. J was trimmed by 5 bases and V by 3 bases; bases with no gene match: 7. This CDR3 region has 14 residues. The CDR3 nucleotides are TGCGCCAGCAGCCAGGCTGGGACAGTTCACGAGCAGTACTTC. This translates into CASSQAGTVHEQYF.

In regard to this clonotype: The junction shows a germline mismatch at one end, possibly a read error. The V call is TRBV4-3, the J call TRBJ1-2; maybe TRBD1 (5 bases). Germline V gene sequence: CDR1 LGHNA, CDR2 YSLEER. This CDR3 spans 17 amino acids. The CDR3 coding sequence is TGCGCCAGCAGCGAAGATACGGCTCTCGGGACGGTGAATGGTTACACCTTC. It is translated as CASSEDTALGTVNGYTF.

This clonotype was detected many times. The junction differs from germline at one of its ends, possibly a read error. This sequence joins TRBV6-5 and TRBJ2-7; D not certain. The V gene's germline CDR1 is MNHEY and CDR2 SVGAGI. The CDR3 runs 15 residues. The CDR3, as DNA: TGTGCCAGCAGCTACTCTTCAAGTGCACAGTACGAGCAGTACTTC. This codes for CASSYSSSAQYEQYF.

This clonotype has more than one count but fewer than ten. A much bigger clone sits one base away, suggesting this may be a read error. The chain is built from TRBV10-3 and TRBJ2-1, with 8 bases matching TRBD2. The germline V gene encodes CDR1 ENHRY and CDR2 SYGVKD. The CDR3 is 15 residues long. Trimming took 3 bases from V and 9 from J; bases not matched to a gene: 10. CDR3 bases: TGTGCCATCAGTGAACAGCGGGAGTCCGGGAGTGAGCAGTTCTTC. Protein product: CAISEQRESGSEQFF.

Remarks on this clonotype: One end of the junction fails to match germline, which may point to a read error. The J gene is TRBJ1-5, the V gene TRBV6-1; no reliable D call. The CDR3 sequence is 15 residues long. From germline, CDR1 is MNHNS and CDR2 SASEGT. The CDR3 nucleotides read TGTGCCAGCAGTGAAATTCTGGGCGGCAATCAGCCCCAGCATTTC. It is translated as CASSEILGGNQPQHF.

The rearrangement joins TRBV6-6 to TRBJ2-7; 9 bases fit TRBD1. The CDR3 covers 15 residues. J gave up 3 bases and V 4 bases, and 7 bases lay outside the gene matches. The germline CDR1 and CDR2 sequences are MNHNY and SVGAGI (reference sequence). This chain's CDR3 is CASSSQTGGHYEQYF. CDR3 coding DNA: TGTGCCAGCAGTTCCCAGACAGGGGGACACTACGAGCAGTACTTC.

The chain carries TRBV28 and TRBJ2-2; 8 bases are shared with TRBD1. This CDR3 has 15 residues. Trimming took 7 bases from V and 12 from J; bases not matched to a gene: 16. Germline CDR1 MDHEN, CDR2 SYDVKM. CDR3 loop: CASTKNRGNTEKLFF. The CDR3 coding sequence is TGTGCCAGCACCAAGAACAGGGGGAACACCGAGAAGCTGTTTTTT.

Turning to this clonotype: Since the CDR3 does not end with the conserved phenylalanine or tryptophan, this likely comes from a read error. The chain's CDR3 is CSVTMGLNIQYY. CDR3 bases: TGTAGCGTTACCATGGGGCTGAACATTCAGTACTAC. The J gene is TRBJ2-4, the V gene TRBV29-1; the D call may be TRBD1 or TRBD2 (5 bases each). The CDR3 contains 12 residues. Germline V gives CDR1 SQVTM, CDR2 ANQGSEA.

As to this clonotype: A read error may account for a junction end that differs from germline. The chain combines TRBV6-2 or TRBV6-3 with TRBJ2-2; 7 nucleotides match TRBD1. Per germline, CDR1 MNHEY and CDR2 SVGEGT. This CDR3 region has 17 residues. This CDR3 reads CASRAWDRNLNTRELFF. CDR3 nucleotide sequence: TGTGCCAGCAGGGCCTGGGACAGAAACTTGAACACCAGGGAGCTATTTTTT.

With respect to this clonotype: One end of the junction fails to match germline, which may point to a read error. The chain uses TRBV10-3 and TRBJ2-1, with 10 nucleotides matching TRBD2. CDR1 and CDR2 (germline): ENHRY, SYGVKD. This CDR3 has 18 amino acids. The CDR3 DNA is TGTGTCATCATTGACCTGTGGGTGCTAGCGGGAGCTGACAATGAGCAGTTCTTC. Amino acid sequence: CVIIDLWVLAGADNEQFF.

This clonotype was counted once. The CDR3 region is CASSLPTGRYVQYF. The CDR3 bases are TGTGCCAGCAGCTTACCAACAGGGCGCTACGTTCAGTACTTC. The V gene is TRBV11-2, the J gene TRBJ2-7, with D maybe TRBD1 (6 bases). V was pared by 2 bases and J by 10 bases, with 18 bases between. Germline-derived CDR1 and CDR2 are SGHAT and FQNNGV. The CDR3 covers 14 residues.

Comment on this clonotype: Given the absence of the conserved phenylalanine or tryptophan at the CDR3 end, a read error is likely. Because the CDR3's place on the DNA is in doubt, the DNA is left out and the CDR3 is given as listed by TCRdb. V usage is TRBV29-1 and J usage is TRBJ2-3. The CDR3 totals 12 residues, both ends included. Germline loops: CDR1 SQVTM, CDR2 ANQGSEA. The CDR3 protein is CSVTALADTLYY.

Comments on this clonotype: A read error may explain this, as a much larger clone is one base away. No conserved phenylalanine or tryptophan is present at the end of the CDR3, so a read error is the likely explanation. J is TRBJ1-1 and V is TRBV4-1; TRBD1 might be the D (6 bases). V lost 4 bases and J 5 bases, leaving 8 bases between the germline ends. Germline CDR1 is MGHRA and CDR2 is YSYEKL. The CDR3 has 12 amino acids. The CDR3 spells CASSRGQTEAFS. In DNA, the CDR3 is TGCGCCAGCAGCCGAGGACAGACTGAAGCTTTCTCT.